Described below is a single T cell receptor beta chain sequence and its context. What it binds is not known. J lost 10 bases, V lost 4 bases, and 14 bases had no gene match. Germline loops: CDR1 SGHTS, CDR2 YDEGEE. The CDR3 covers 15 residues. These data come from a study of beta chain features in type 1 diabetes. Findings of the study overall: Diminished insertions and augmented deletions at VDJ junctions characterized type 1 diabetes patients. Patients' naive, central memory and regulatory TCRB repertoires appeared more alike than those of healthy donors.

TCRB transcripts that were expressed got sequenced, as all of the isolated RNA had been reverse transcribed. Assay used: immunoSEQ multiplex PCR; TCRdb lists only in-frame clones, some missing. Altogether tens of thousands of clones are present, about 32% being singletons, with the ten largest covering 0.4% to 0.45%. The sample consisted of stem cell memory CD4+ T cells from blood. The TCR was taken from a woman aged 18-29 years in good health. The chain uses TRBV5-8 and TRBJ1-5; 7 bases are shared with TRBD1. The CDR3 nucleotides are TGTGCCAGCAGCCTGTCCGGGACAGTCATGAGTCCCCAGCATTTT. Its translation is CASSLSGTVMSPQHF.